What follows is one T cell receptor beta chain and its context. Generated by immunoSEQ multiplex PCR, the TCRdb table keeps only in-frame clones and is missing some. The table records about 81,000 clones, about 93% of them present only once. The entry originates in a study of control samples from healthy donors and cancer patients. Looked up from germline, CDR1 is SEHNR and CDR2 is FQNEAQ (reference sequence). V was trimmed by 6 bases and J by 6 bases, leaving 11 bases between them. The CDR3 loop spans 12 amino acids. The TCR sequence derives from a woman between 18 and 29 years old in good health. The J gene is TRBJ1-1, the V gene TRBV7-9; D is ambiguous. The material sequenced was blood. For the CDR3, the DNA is TGTGCCAGCAGTCGGGGTCGGCCTGAAGCTTTCTTT. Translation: CASSRGRPEAFF.